The T cell receptor (beta chain) under discussion was sequenced for a study of immune evolution from preneoplasia to lung adenocarcinoma. Findings and limits, study-wide: Top clone frequencies peaked in normal lung, apparently declining through invasive adenocarcinoma. Normal lung had highest clonality; later lesions appeared denser, more diverse.

Here immunoSEQ multiplex PCR was the method, and the copy in TCRdb shows in-frame clones only, minus some. This table holds over 6,500 clones, 80% found once. Trimming stripped 1 base from V and 7 bases from J, with 14 bases between. Germline values: CDR1 SGHDT, CDR2 YYEEEE. The CDR3 loop spans 14 amino acids. Patients had resection in Japan or China between about 2014 and 2018. This clone was observed a single time. Its specificity is not known. Sequenced: FFPE adjacent normal lung tissue. This clonotype was sampled from a person between 70 and 80 years old with lung adenocarcinoma. This rearrangement joins TRBV5-6 to TRBJ2-5; D is possibly TRBD1 or TRBD2 (5 bases each). CDR3 DNA: TGTGCCAGCAGCTTGAGCCTAGATGGGGGGACCCAGTACTTC. Translating gives CASSLSLDGGTQYF.